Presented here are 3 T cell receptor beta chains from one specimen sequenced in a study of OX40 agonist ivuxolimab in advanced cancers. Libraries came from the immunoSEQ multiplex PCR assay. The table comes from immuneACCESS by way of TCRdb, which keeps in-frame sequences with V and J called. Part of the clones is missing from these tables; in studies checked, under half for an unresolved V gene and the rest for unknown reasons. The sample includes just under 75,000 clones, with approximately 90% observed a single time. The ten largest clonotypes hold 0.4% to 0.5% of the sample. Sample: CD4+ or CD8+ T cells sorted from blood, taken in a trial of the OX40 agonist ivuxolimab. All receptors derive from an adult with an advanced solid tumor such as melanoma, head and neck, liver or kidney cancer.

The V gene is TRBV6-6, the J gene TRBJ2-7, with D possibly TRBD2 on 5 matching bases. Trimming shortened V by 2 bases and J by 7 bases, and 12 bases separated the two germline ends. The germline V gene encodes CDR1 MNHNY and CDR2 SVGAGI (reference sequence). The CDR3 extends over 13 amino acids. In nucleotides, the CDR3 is TGTGCCAGCAGTTACGGGCCCCCGGGAGAGCAGTACTTC. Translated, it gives CASSYGPPGEQYF.

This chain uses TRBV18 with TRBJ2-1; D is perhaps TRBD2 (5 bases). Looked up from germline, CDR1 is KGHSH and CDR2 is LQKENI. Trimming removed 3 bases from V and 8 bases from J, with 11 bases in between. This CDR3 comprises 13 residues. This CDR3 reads CASSPQLDDEQFF. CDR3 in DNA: TGTGCCAGCTCACCCCAACTAGATGATGAGCAGTTCTTC. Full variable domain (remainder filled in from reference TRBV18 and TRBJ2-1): NAGVMQNPRHLVRRRGQEARLRCSPMKGHSHVYWYRQLPEEGLKFMVYLQKENIIDESGMPKERFSAEFPKEGPSILRIQQVVRGDSAAYFCASSPQLDDEQFFGPGTRLTVL.

CDR3 DNA sequence: TGTGCCAGCAGCCCCCTAGCTAGTAGCGGGGGGGATACGCAGTATTTT. This encodes CASSPLASSGGDTQYF. V usage is TRBV9 and J usage is TRBJ2-3, with TRBD2 identical over 10 bases. V shed 4 bases and J 6 bases; nucleotides not matched to a gene: 11. The CDR3 contains 16 residues. Germline CDR1 and CDR2: SGDLS and YYNGEE.